These 3 T cell receptor beta chains came from one sample sequenced in a study of blood T cell repertoires in COVID-19. Sequencing was performed with immunoSEQ multiplex PCR; in TCRdb, only in-frame clones are kept and a portion is missing. The sample contains just over 300,000 clones, around 84% of which appear only once. Sequenced: PBMCs or T cells enriched from blood (not recorded which). These receptors were taken from a man aged 25-40 years who had recovered from COVID-19.

This clone was counted between two and nine times. The chain's CDR3 is CASSESNTGGNYGYTF. The CDR3 coding sequence is TGCGCCAGCAGTGAGTCGAATACAGGGGGAAACTATGGCTACACCTTC. V gene TRBV10-2 combines with J gene TRBJ1-2; 8 bases align to TRBD1. Germline loops: CDR1 WSHSY, CDR2 SAAADI. The J segment lost 2 bases and the V segment lost 0 bases, leaving 5 bases of the junction unmatched. This CDR3 comprises 16 residues.

A remark on this clone: The junction shows a germline mismatch at one end, possibly a read error. V is TRBV20-1 and J is TRBJ1-6, with D possibly being TRBD1 (5 bases). The CDR3 spans 19 residues. Germline V CDR1 and CDR2: DFQATT, SNEGSKA (reference sequence). CDR3 DNA sequence: TGCAGTGCTAGTAGCCTTTATCAGAGTTCGGGGACTACTAATTCCCCCCTCCACTTT. Protein sequence: CSASSLYQSSGTTNSPLHF.

V gene TRBV3-1 (or the pseudogene TRBV3-2) combines with J gene TRBJ1-2, with TRBD1 as a possible D gene (6 bases). The CDR3 sequence is 13 residues long. Trimming took off 3 bases at V and 8 bases at J, with 13 bases between the two ends. Germline V lookup: CDR1 LGHDT, CDR2 YNNKEL (reference sequence). CDR3 sequence: CASSHTGWLGYTF. The DNA for the CDR3 is TGTGCCAGCAGCCACACAGGGTGGCTAGGCTACACCTTC.